The sample holds one count of the clone carrying this T cell receptor beta chain. What it binds is not known. V was pared by 4 bases and J by 1 base, with 3 bases of the junction left unmatched. This CDR3 is built from 14 residues. Per the germline V gene, CDR1 is SNHLY and CDR2 is FYNNEI. Data came from immunoSEQ multiplex PCR; TCRdb stores just in-frame clones and leaves some out. The sample includes about 40,000 clones, 65% to 90% of them seen just once. The data are from a study of T cells in localized non-small cell lung cancer. Whole-study results and caveats: A denser population of T cells in blood accompanied longer overall survival. Median roughly 57 top-100 tumor clones were shared with paired adjacent lung. Clonality of T cells reached its maximum in uninvolved adjacent lung, surpassing tumor.

The sample in question was peripheral blood mononuclear cells, obtained before any cancer treatment. The V and J genes are TRBV2 and TRBJ2-7; 8 bases align to TRBD1. This TCR was recovered from a male donor at least 60 years old with stage II lung adenocarcinoma. This chain's CDR3 is CASSGQGYSYEQYF. The DNA for the CDR3 is TGTGCCAGCAGTGGACAGGGGTATTCCTACGAGCAGTACTTC.